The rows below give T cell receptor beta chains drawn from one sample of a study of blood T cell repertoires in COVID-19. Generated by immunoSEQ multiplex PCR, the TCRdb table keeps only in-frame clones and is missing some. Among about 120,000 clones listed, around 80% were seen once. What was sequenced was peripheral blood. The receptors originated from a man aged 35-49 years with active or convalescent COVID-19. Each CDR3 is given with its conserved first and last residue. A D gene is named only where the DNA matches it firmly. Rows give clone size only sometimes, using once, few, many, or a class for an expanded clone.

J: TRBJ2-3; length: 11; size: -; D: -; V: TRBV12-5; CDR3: CASGLRDTQYF; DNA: TGTGCTAGTGGCCTACGAGATACGCAGTATTTT
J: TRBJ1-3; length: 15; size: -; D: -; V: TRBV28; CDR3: CASTPWQRSGNTIYF; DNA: TGTGCCAGCACCCCCTGGCAGCGCTCTGGAAACACCATATATTTT
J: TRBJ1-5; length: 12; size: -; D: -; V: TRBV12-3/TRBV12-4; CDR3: CASSPGNQPQHF; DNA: TGTGCCAGCAGTCCAGGTAATCAGCCCCAGCATTTT
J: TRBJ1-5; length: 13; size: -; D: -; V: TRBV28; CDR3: CASRAYSNQPQHF; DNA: TGTGCCAGCAGGGCTTATAGCAATCAGCCCCAGCATTTT
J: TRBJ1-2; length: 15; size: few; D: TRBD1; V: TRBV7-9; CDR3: CASSLGQGVSGGYTF; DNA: TGTGCCAGCAGCTTGGGACAGGGGGTTTCAGGAGGCTACACCTTC
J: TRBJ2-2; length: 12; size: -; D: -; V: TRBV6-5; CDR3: CASSRSVGELFF; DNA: TGTGCCAGCAGTCGTTCGGTCGGGGAGCTGTTTTTT
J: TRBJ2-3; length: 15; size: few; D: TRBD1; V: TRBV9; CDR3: CASSPGGSSTDTQYF; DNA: TGTGCCAGCAGCCCAGGGGGATCTAGCACAGATACGCAGTATTTT
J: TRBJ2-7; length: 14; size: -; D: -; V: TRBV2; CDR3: CASSGVQAAYEQYF; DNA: TGTGCCAGCAGTGGAGTCCAAGCGGCCTACGAGCAGTACTTC
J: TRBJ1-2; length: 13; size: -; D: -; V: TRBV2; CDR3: CASSEGRGNGYTF; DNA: TGTGCCAGCAGTGAGGGAAGGGGAAATGGCTACACCTTC
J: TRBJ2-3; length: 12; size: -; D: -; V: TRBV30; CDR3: CAISGLTDTQYF; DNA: TGTGCCATCAGCGGCCTCACAGATACGCAGTATTTT
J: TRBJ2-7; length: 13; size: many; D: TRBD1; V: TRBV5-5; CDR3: CASSRDRGREQYF; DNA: TGTGCCAGCAGCAGGGACAGGGGGCGCGAGCAGTACTTC
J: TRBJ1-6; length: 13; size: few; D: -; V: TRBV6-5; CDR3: CASRTDRRTPLHF; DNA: TGTGCCAGCAGAACGGACAGACGGACACCCCTCCACTTT
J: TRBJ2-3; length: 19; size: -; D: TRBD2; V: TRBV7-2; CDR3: CASSLVRFLMAGGADTQYF; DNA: TGTGCCAGCAGCTTAGTGCGTTTCCTGATGGCGGGAGGGGCAGATACGCAGTATTTT
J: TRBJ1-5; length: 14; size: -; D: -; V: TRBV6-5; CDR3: CASSYRRVNQPQHF; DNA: TGTGCCAGCAGTTACAGGCGGGTCAATCAGCCCCAGCATTTT
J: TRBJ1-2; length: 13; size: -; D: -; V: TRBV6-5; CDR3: CASSQSALYGYTF; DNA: TGTGCCAGCAGTCAAAGCGCCCTCTATGGCTACACCTTC
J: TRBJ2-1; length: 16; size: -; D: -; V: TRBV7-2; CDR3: CASSLRLGSAYNEQFF; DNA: TGTGCCAGCAGCCTACGACTAGGATCGGCCTACAATGAGCAGTTCTTC
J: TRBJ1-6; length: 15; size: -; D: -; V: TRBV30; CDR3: CAWSVLKQGRSPLHF; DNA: TGTGCCTGGAGTGTACTAAAGCAGGGGCGCTCACCCCTCCACTTT
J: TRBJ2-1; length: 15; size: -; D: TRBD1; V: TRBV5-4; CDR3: CASSLARDSRNEQFF; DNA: TGTGCCAGCAGCTTGGCTCGGGACAGTCGCAATGAGCAGTTCTTC
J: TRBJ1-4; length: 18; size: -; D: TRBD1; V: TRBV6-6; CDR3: CASSRTAGTGGGNEKLFF; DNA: TGTGCCAGCAGTCGGACGGCCGGGACAGGGGGCGGGAATGAAAAACTGTTTTTT
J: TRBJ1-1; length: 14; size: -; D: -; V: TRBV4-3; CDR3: CASSPKERVTEAFF; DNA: TGCGCCAGCAGCCCGAAGGAGAGGGTAACTGAAGCTTTCTTT
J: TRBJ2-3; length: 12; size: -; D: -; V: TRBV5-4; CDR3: CASSIEASAQYF; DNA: TGTGCCAGCAGTATCGAGGCCTCTGCGCAGTATTTT
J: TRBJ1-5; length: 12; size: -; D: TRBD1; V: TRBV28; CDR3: CASQGAYQPQHF; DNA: TGTGCCAGCCAGGGGGCCTATCAGCCCCAGCATTTT
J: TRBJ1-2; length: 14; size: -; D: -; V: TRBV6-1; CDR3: CASSEAARTGLPRF; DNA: TGTGCCAGCAGTGAAGCTGCCAGGACCGGACTTCCCCGCTTC
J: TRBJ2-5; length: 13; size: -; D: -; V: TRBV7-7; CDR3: CASSPGLQETQYF; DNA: TGTGCCAGCAGCCCGGGACTCCAAGAGACCCAGTACTTC
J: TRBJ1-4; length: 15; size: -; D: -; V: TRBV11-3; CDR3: CASSLQAGEGEKLFF; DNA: TGTGCCAGCAGTCTCCAGGCCGGGGAAGGGGAAAAACTGTTTTTT
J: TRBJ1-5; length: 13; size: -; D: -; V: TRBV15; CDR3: CATSRGTNQPQHF; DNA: TGTGCCACCAGTCGCGGGACTAATCAGCCCCAGCATTTT
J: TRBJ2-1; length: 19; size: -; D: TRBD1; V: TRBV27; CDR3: CASSHRLVGQGVLHNEQFF; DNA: TGTGCCAGCAGCCACCGCCTCGTCGGGCAGGGGGTCCTTCACAATGAGCAGTTCTTC
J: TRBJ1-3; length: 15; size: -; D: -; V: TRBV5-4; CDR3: CASSSFGATGDTIYF; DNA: TGTGCCAGCAGCTCATTTGGAGCGACCGGGGACACCATATATTTT
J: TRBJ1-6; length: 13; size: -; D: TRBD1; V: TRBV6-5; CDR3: CASSRDRDSPLHF; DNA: TGTGCCAGCAGTCGGGACAGGGATTCACCCCTCCACTTT
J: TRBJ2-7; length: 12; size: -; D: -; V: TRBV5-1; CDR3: CASSRDSYEQYF; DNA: TGCGCCAGCTCGAGGGACTCCTACGAGCAGTACTTC
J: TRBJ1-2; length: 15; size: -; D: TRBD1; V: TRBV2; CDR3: CASREWGQGLGGYTF; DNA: TGTGCCAGCAGAGAGTGGGGACAGGGGTTAGGTGGCTACACCTTC
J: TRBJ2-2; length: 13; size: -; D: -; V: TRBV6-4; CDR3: CASSVTATGELFF; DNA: TGTGCCAGCAGTGTAACAGCTACCGGGGAGCTGTTTTTT
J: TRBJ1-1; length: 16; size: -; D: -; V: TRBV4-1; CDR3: CASSRGGLVPNTEAFF; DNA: TGCGCCAGCAGCCGAGGGGGATTAGTTCCGAACACTGAAGCTTTCTTT
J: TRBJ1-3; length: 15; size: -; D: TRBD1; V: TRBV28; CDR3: CASRPGTVGGNTIYF; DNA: TGTGCCAGCAGACCCGGGACAGTCGGCGGAAACACCATATATTTT
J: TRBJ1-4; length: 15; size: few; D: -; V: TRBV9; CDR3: CASSVSSGIAEKLFF; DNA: TGTGCCAGCAGCGTAAGTTCAGGGATTGCCGAGAAACTGTTTTTT
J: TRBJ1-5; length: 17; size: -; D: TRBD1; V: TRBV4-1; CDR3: CASSQTDRAYSNQPQHF; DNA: TGCGCCAGCAGCCAGACTGACAGGGCTTATAGCAATCAGCCCCAGCATTTT
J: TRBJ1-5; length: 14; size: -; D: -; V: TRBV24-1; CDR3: CATSAQGSNQPQHF; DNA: TGTGCCACCAGTGCCCAGGGGAGCAATCAGCCCCAGCATTTT
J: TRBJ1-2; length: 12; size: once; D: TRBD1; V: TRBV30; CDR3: CAWSGTGEGYTF; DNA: TGTGCCTGGAGTGGGACAGGAGAAGGCTACACCTTC
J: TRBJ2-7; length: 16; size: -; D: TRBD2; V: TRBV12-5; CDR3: CASGPGTSGGAHEQYF; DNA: TGTGCTAGTGGACCAGGGACTAGCGGGGGGGCCCACGAGCAGTACTTC
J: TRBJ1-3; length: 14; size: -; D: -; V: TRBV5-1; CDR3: CASSPQQAGNTIYF; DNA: TGCGCCAGCAGCCCCCAACAGGCTGGAAACACCATATATTTT
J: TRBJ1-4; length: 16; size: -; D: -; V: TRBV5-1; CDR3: CASSLPGGATNEKLFF; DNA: TGCGCCAGCAGCTTGCCCGGGGGGGCCACTAATGAAAAACTGTTTTTT
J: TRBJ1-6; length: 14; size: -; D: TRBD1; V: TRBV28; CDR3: CASSALDRDSPLHF; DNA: TGTGCCAGCAGCGCCCTGGACAGGGACTCACCCCTCCACTTT
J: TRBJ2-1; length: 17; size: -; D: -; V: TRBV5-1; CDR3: CASSFQGAGGPYNEQFF; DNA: TGCGCCAGCAGCTTCCAGGGGGCGGGAGGGCCCTACAATGAGCAGTTCTTC
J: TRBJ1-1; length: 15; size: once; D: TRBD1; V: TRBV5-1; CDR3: CASSQNQGQGAEAFF; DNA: TGCGCCAGCAGCCAAAACCAAGGACAGGGAGCCGAAGCTTTCTTT
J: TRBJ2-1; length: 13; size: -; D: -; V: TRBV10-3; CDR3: CAISTGHDNDQFF; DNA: TGTGCCATCAGTACGGGACATGACAATGATCAGTTCTTC
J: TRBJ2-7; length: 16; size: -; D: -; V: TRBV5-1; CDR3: CASSLSARPTTYEQYF; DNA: TGCGCCAGCAGTCTGAGTGCGCGCCCGACAACCTACGAGCAGTACTTC
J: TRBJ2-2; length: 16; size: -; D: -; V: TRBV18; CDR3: CASSQGPGSNTGELFF; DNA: TGTGCCAGCTCCCAAGGCCCAGGGTCGAACACCGGGGAGCTGTTTTTT
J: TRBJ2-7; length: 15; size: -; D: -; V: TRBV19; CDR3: CASSSVGGPTYEQYF; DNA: TGTGCCAGTAGTAGCGTTGGGGGCCCTACCTACGAGCAGTACTTC
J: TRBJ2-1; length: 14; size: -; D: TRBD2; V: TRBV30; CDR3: CAWSIRLAGGEQFF; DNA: TGTGCCTGGAGTATCCGACTAGCGGGCGGTGAGCAGTTCTTC
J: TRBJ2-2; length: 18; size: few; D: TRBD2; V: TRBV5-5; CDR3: CASSLISTSGANTGELFF; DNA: TGTGCCAGCAGCTTGATCTCTACTAGCGGAGCGAACACCGGGGAGCTGTTTTTT
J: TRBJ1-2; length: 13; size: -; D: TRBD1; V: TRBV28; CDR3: CASSPGQGYGYTF; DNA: TGTGCCAGCAGCCCGGGACAGGGGTATGGCTACACCTTC
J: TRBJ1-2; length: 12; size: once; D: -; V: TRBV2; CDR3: CASRGSNYGYTF; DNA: TGTGCCAGCAGGGGGAGCAACTATGGCTACACCTTC
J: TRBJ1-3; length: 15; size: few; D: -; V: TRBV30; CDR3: CAWRTTGNSGNTIYF; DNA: TGTGCCTGGAGGACTACAGGGAACTCTGGAAACACCATATATTTT
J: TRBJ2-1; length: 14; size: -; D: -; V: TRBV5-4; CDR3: CASSSVVLGSEQFF; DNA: TGTGCCAGCAGCTCAGTAGTCTTGGGCTCTGAGCAGTTCTTC